The 18 T cell receptor beta chains in this list originate from one sample, sequenced in a study of blood T cell repertoires in COVID-19. Produced via immunoSEQ multiplex PCR; TCRdb's table is partial and in-frame only. The repertoire includes 380,000 or so clones, 89% of them detected once, and over 1% sits in the top ten. The sequencing sample was made of peripheral blood. The receptors come from a man aged 40-49 years with acute or convalescent COVID-19.

Here the CDR3 DNA reads TGTGCCAGCAGTTCTACAGGGGGTTCACCCCTCCACTTT. Its protein is CASSSTGGSPLHF. The J gene is TRBJ1-6, the V gene TRBV28; 8 positions agree with TRBD1. Looked up from germline, CDR1 is MDHEN and CDR2 is SYDVKM. V gave up 4 bases and J gave up 9 bases; unmatched junction bases: 2. The CDR3 runs 13 residues.

This clone was seen ten or more times. This sequence joins TRBV4-3 and TRBJ2-6; tentatively, D is TRBD1 (6 bases). CDR3 length: 16 amino acids. V shed 0 bases and J shed 0 bases, with 6 bases lying between them. CDR1 LGHNA and CDR2 YSLEER come from the germline V gene. The DNA for the CDR3 is TGCGCCAGCAGCCAAGAACAGGGCTCTGGGGCCAACGTCCTGACTTTC. This encodes CASSQEQGSGANVLTF.

This clone was counted at least ten times. The rearrangement links TRBV3-1 (or the pseudogene TRBV3-2) to TRBJ1-5, with TRBD1 as a possible D gene (6 bases). Germline CDR1 is LGHDT and CDR2 is YNNKEL (reference sequence). The length of the CDR3 is 16 residues. With 0 bases removed from V and 3 bases from J, the gap between germline ends came to 12 bases. CDR3 in DNA: TGTGCCAGCAGCCAAGACTCAGGGGAGATCAATCAGCCCCAGCATTTT. Protein: CASSQDSGEINQPQHF.

The chain has TRBV11-2 and TRBJ1-1; the D gene is possibly TRBD1 (5 bases). The CDR3 is made up of 14 amino acids. V lost 3 bases to trimming and J lost 0 bases, with 8 bases between them. CDR1 is SGHAT, CDR2 FQNNGV, per germline. CDR3 protein: CASSFQGVNTEAFF. CDR3 nucleotides: TGTGCCAGCAGCTTTCAGGGTGTGAACACTGAAGCTTTCTTT.

The V and J genes are TRBV9 and TRBJ2-3; D possibly corresponds to TRBD2 (5 bases). CDR3 size: 15 residues. Trimming took 3 bases from V and 0 from J, leaving 11 bases between them. Germline lookup yields CDR1 SGDLS and CDR2 YYNGEE. Here the CDR3 reads CASSAGVSSTDTQYF. The CDR3 region has the DNA TGTGCCAGCAGCGCCGGGGTGTCAAGCACAGATACGCAGTATTTT.

This clone came up a few times. The chain employs TRBV11-2 and TRBJ1-2; D not certain. The germline V and J ends were trimmed by 0 bases and 2 bases, with 13 bases remaining between them. There are 16 residues in the CDR3. Germline loops: CDR1 SGHAT, CDR2 FQNNGV. CDR3 in DNA: TGTGCCAGCAGCTTAGATCGGTTCAGGCAGAACTATGGCTACACCTTC. Translating gives CASSLDRFRQNYGYTF.

This clone was seen only once. This chain connects TRBV30 to TRBJ1-5; D remains unclear. The CDR3 has 14 residues. Looked up from germline, CDR1 is GTSNPN and CDR2 is SVGIG (reference sequence). Trimming stripped 2 bases from V and 3 bases from J, with 11 bases between. Written as DNA, the CDR3 is TGTGCCTGGAGTCAGTCCGATCTCAATCAGCCCCAGCATTTT. Its protein is CAWSQSDLNQPQHF.

This clone has only one observation. The J gene is TRBJ2-1, the V gene TRBV4-3; 9 nucleotides agree with TRBD2. CDR3 length equals 19 residues. Germline V gives CDR1 LGHNA, CDR2 YSLEER. V lost 2 bases to trimming and J lost 0 bases; unmatched junction nucleotides: 11. CDR3 in DNA: TGCGCCAGCAGCCAACAAATAGCGGGGGCCCTCGTCTCCTACAATGAGCAGTTCTTC. This gives the protein CASSQQIAGALVSYNEQFF.

The genes are TRBV14 and TRBJ2-7; TRBD1 aligns across 7 bases. CDR1 is SGHDN, CDR2 FVKESK, per germline. CDR3 length: 13 residues. Trimming removed 6 bases from V and 0 bases from J; junction bases left unmatched: 2. CDR3 DNA: TGTGCCAGCAGACGGGACAGCTCCTACGAGCAGTACTTC. This translates into CASRRDSSYEQYF.

The chain links TRBV18 to TRBJ1-1, with D unclear. CDR1 and CDR2 (germline): KGHSH, LQKENI. Trimming left V 4 bases short and J 0 bases short, with 15 bases between. This CDR3 spans 16 amino acids. The CDR3 DNA reads TGTGCCAGCTCACGGACTTCGGGAGCGATGAACACTGAAGCTTTCTTT. Encoded protein: CASSRTSGAMNTEAFF. Full variable domain (remainder filled in from reference TRBV18 and TRBJ1-1): NAGVMQNPRHLVRRRGQEARLRCSPMKGHSHVYWYRQLPEEGLKFMVYLQKENIIDESGMPKERFSAEFPKEGPSILRIQQVVRGDSAAYFCASSRTSGAMNTEAFFGQGTRLTVV.

This chain connects TRBV28 to TRBJ2-7; TRBD1 matches at 8 bases. The germline V gene has CDR1 MDHEN and CDR2 SYDVKM. With V trimmed by 6 bases and J by 4 bases, 8 bases remained unmatched. CDR3 size: 14 residues. The CDR3 loop is CASSLGGTGYEQYF. The CDR3 DNA reads TGTGCCAGCAGCCTAGGGGGGACAGGTTACGAGCAGTACTTC.

The gene calls are TRBV30 and TRBJ1-5; 10 bases are a match to TRBD1. Germline V CDR1 and CDR2: GTSNPN, SVGIG (reference sequence). The CDR3 runs 15 residues. V gave up 4 bases and J gave up 6 bases; unmatched junction bases: 9. CDR3 sequence reads: CAWTPRDRGVQPQHF. The CDR3 nucleotides are TGTGCCTGGACCCCCCGGGACAGGGGAGTTCAGCCCCAGCATTTT. The full variable domain, in which reference TRBV30 and TRBJ1-5 provide the parts outside the CDR3, is SQTIHQWPATLVQPVGSPLSLECTVEGTSNPNLYWYRQAAGRGLQLLFYSVGIGQISSEVPQNLSASRPQDRQFILSSKKLLLSDSGFYLCAWTPRDRGVQPQHFGDGTRLSIL.

The genes are TRBV9 and TRBJ2-2; D is possibly TRBD1 (5 bases). CDR1 and CDR2 from the germline V gene are SGDLS and YYNGEE. This CDR3 has 14 amino acids. Trimming removed 4 bases from V and 2 bases from J, with 9 bases in between. CDR3 loop: CASSSRGNTGELFF. CDR3 nucleotides: TGTGCCAGCAGCTCAAGGGGTAACACCGGGGAGCTGTTTTTT.

V gene TRBV5-1 combines with J gene TRBJ2-5, with TRBD2 matching 8 bases. Germline V gene sequence: CDR1 SGHRS, CDR2 YFSETQ. Trimming at V came to 5 bases and at J to 4 bases, leaving 7 bases not matched to a gene. This CDR3 comprises 14 residues. The CDR3 DNA reads TGCGCCAGCAGTCCAACCGGGGGGGGAGAGACCCAGTACTTC. Translation: CASSPTGGGETQYF.

The V call is TRBV7-6, the J call TRBJ2-7; 7 bases line up with TRBD1. V was pared by 5 bases and J by 4 bases, with 5 bases of the junction left unmatched. The CDR3 covers 13 residues. Germline assignment: CDR1 SGHVS and CDR2 FNYEAQ. The CDR3 DNA is TGTGCCAGCAGCGTGACAGGGTGGTACGAGCAGTACTTC. The encoded protein is CASSVTGWYEQYF.

This chain links TRBV19 with TRBJ2-1; D possibly corresponds to TRBD1 (6 bases). In germline, CDR1 is LNHDA, CDR2 SQIVND (reference sequence). Trimming took 6 bases from V and 5 from J, leaving 11 bases between them. There are 13 residues in the CDR3. The CDR3 DNA reads as TGTGCCAGTAGGGGGGACACACACAATGAGCAGTTCTTC. This codes for CASRGDTHNEQFF.

The rearrangement joins TRBV2 to TRBJ2-5; D might be TRBD1 (6 bases). The CDR3 runs to 13 residues. Per the germline V gene, CDR1 is SNHLY and CDR2 is FYNNEI. The ends were cut back, 3 bases at V and 7 bases at J, with 12 bases in the middle. CDR3 DNA: TGTGCCAGCAGTGAGACAGGTCCCGGGACCCAGTACTTC. It is translated as CASSETGPGTQYF.

The CDR3 spells CASSIDRGNSGNTIYF. The CDR3 nucleotides read TGTGCCAGTAGTATCGACAGGGGGAACTCTGGAAACACCATATATTTT. This chain connects TRBV19 to TRBJ1-3; 9 bases align to TRBD1. This CDR3 contains 16 residues. Unmatched junction bases numbered 3, after V lost 3 bases and J lost 0 bases. The V gene's germline CDR1 is LNHDA and CDR2 SQIVND (reference sequence).